This is a list of T cell receptor beta chains from one sample in a study of T cells after yellow fever vaccination. TCRdb redid the calling of the 5' RACE reads with MiXCR, one entry per CDR3 protein. The profile shows fewer than 90,000 distinct CDR3 sequences, more than 5.5% of them singletons. The sequenced sample was CD8+ T cells sorted from PBMCs, obtained roughly 5 days after the first yellow fever vaccination. These receptor sequences come from a man younger than 30 who received the YFV17D yellow fever vaccine. The CDR3 runs from the conserved cysteine through the conserved F or W. D genes are given only for firm matches. Where a row states a size, it is once, few, many or the class of an expanded clone; other rows omit it.

>.|TRBJ2-5|17|many|TRBV21-1
TGTGCCAGCAGCAAAGAGGAGGCCGAGGGACGGAAAGAGACCCAGTACTTC
CASSKEEAEGRKETQYF
>TRBD1|TRBJ2-1|18|few|TRBV7-6
TGTGCCAGCAGCTTAGCCCCCACCCTCGGACAGGGGGCGGGTGAGCAGTTCTTC
CASSLAPTLGQGAGEQFF
>TRBD1|TRBJ2-5|16|few|TRBV23-1
TGCGCCAGCAGTCAATCCTACAGGGGGGTTTGGGAGACCCAGTACTTC
CASSQSYRGVWETQYF
>TRBD1|TRBJ1-2|16|many|TRBV4-1
TGCGCCAGCAGCCAGTGGCCCGGGACAGTTGCCTATGGCTACACCTTC
CASSQWPGTVAYGYTF
>TRBD2|TRBJ2-1|12|many|TRBV6-5
TGTGCCAGCAGTTACTGGGGGGGTGAGCAGTTCTTC
CASSYWGGEQFF
>TRBD1|TRBJ1-6|16|many|TRBV7-9
TGTGCCAGCAGCTTAACGGGGACAGGATTTAATTCACCCCTCCACTTT
CASSLTGTGFNSPLHF
>TRBD2|TRBJ2-5|17|few|TRBV6-5
TGTGCCAGCAGTTACCTCCTAGCGGGGGGGCATCGGGAGACCCAGTACTTC
CASSYLLAGGHRETQYF
>TRBD1|TRBJ1-5|16|.|TRBV5-6
TGTGCCAGCAGCGAAACAGGGGGCGGAAGCAATCAGCCCCAGCATTTT
CASSETGGGSNQPQHF
>.|TRBJ2-1|16|few|TRBV5-6
TGTGCCAGCAGTTCAACAGAGCTTAGCTCCTACAATGAGCAGTTCTTC
CASSSTELSSYNEQFF
>TRBD2|TRBJ2-2|18|.|TRBV12-3/TRBV12-4
TGTGCCTGCAGTTTTGAACTAGCGGAACGGACGAACACCGGGGAGCTGTTTTTT
CACSFELAERTNTGELFF
>TRBD1|TRBJ1-2|15|.|TRBV7-9
TGTGCCAGCAGCCTTGGACAGGGGGTTTCGTATGGCTACACCTTC
CASSLGQGVSYGYTF
>.|TRBJ2-5|13|few|TRBV25-1
TGTGCCAGCAGTGAAACAGGGACGGAGACCCAGTACTTC
CASSETGTETQYF
>.|TRBJ2-1|12|few|TRBV12-5
TGTGCTAGTGGTTTCTCTCGATCGGAGCAGTTCTTC
CASGFSRSEQFF
>TRBD2|TRBJ2-1|17|many|TRBV7-9
TGTGCCAGCACCCAGCGGGGAGTAACGATTCCAAACAATGAGCAGTTCTTC
CASTQRGVTIPNNEQFF
>.|TRBJ2-5|14|many|TRBV4-1
TGCGCCAGCAGCCAAATAAACAGGGTCGAGACCCAGTACTTC
CASSQINRVETQYF
>.|TRBJ1-3|15|once|TRBV27
TGTGCCAGCAGTTCCTGGACGGAGTCTGGAAACACCATATATTTT
CASSSWTESGNTIYF
>.|TRBJ1-5|15|few|TRBV27
TGTGCCAGCAGTTTAACGTTTCGGGCTTATCAGCCCCAGCATTTT
CASSLTFRAYQPQHF
>.|TRBJ1-1|13|.|TRBV7-9
TGTGCCAGCAGCTTATCGGGGACAAGGGAAGCTTTCTTT
CASSLSGTREAFF
>.|TRBJ2-1|17|few|TRBV6-5
TGTGCCAGCACCTTACTGGGGTGGGGGAGCTCCTACAATGAGCAGTTCTTC
CASTLLGWGSSYNEQFF
>.|TRBJ2-3|15|.|TRBV12-3/TRBV12-4
TGTGCCAGCAGTTCCGCCCCAGGGGTCAATGATACGCACTATTTT
CASSSAPGVNDTHYF
>.|TRBJ2-4|16|many|TRBV7-9
TGTGCCAGCAGCCCCCCGGAGGGGAGGGCCAAAAACATTCAGTACTTC
CASSPPEGRAKNIQYF
>.|TRBJ2-2|13|few|TRBV20-1
TGCAGTGCCAGGGGTAATGTTGCCGGGGAGCTGTTTTTT
CSARGNVAGELFF
>.|TRBJ2-1|17|many|TRBV6-4
TGTGCCAGCAGTGACTCGCACGAGGGGGGCTCCTACAATGAGCAGTTCTTC
CASSDSHEGGSYNEQFF
>.|TRBJ2-7|14|few|TRBV18
TGTGCCAGCTCACCACCGGACAGCTCCTACGAGCAGTACTTC
CASSPPDSSYEQYF
>.|TRBJ1-4|15|.|TRBV7-9
TGTGCCAGCAGGCCAACGGGGTCGGGTGGCGAAAAACTGTTTTTT
CASRPTGSGGEKLFF
>.|TRBJ2-5|15|many|TRBV29-1
TGCAGCGTTGAGTCCGGTAGGGGGTACCAAGAGACCCAGTACTTC
CSVESGRGYQETQYF
>.|TRBJ1-2|14|many|TRBV6-2/TRBV6-3
TGTGCCAGCACCCTCACACGACAGGCGGATGGCTACACCTTC
CASTLTRQADGYTF
>.|TRBJ2-5|13|many|TRBV4-3
TGCGCCAGCAGCCCTGGGTTCCAAGAGACCCAGTACTTC
CASSPGFQETQYF
>.|TRBJ2-7|13|few|TRBV6-5
TGTGCCAGCAGTTACTCGCCCGGGGGAGAGCAGTACTTC
CASSYSPGGEQYF